This TCR beta chain stems from a study of shared clonotypes between healthy human individuals. Sequencing used immunoSEQ multiplex PCR; TCRdb keeps in-frame clones, though not all of them. The repertoire holds roughly 590,000 clones, with about 95% as singletons. The V segment lost 6 bases and the J segment 4 bases; nucleotides outside the gene matches: 5. This CDR3 is built from 14 residues. Germline V gene lookup returns CDR1 SEHNR and CDR2 FQNEAQ (reference sequence). Naivety among CD8 cells was defined by CD45RO negativity and positive CCR7 selection, thereby excluding terminally differentiated effector memory CD45RA+ cells.

Sequencing used naive CD8+ T cells sorted from blood. The rearrangement joins TRBV7-9 to TRBJ1-5; the match to TRBD1 covers 8 bases. The source is a woman in her twenties or thirties in good health. The CDR3 loop is CASSRTGLNQPQHF. The CDR3 DNA reads as TGTGCCAGCAGTCGGACAGGGTTAAATCAGCCCCAGCATTTT. Using reference TRBV7-9 and TRBJ1-5 for the parts outside the CDR3, the full variable domain is DTGVSQNPRHKITKRGQNVTFRCDPISEHNRLYWYRQTLGQGPEFLTYFQNEAQLEKSRLLSDRFSAERPKGSFSTLEIQRTEQGDSAMYLCASSRTGLNQPQHFGDGTRLSIL.